This T cell receptor beta chain appears in the sequencing data of a study of CD4 T cells in lung cancer (dated by TCRdb to between 2017 and 2020). Some background on the complete study: In the study, blood T cells of NSCLC patients were screened for responses to candidate mutation-encoded neoepitopes, and neoantigen-specific CD4+ T-cell clones and TCRs were isolated. Deep sequencing of TCRB was used to follow the frequency of neoantigen-specific clonotypes in tumor resections, non-adjacent lung and cultured T-cell products. Before blood donation, patients had received treatments including platinum chemotherapy, and some received nivolumab or pembrolizumab. Tumor and non-adjacent lung tissue came from a handful of patients undergoing curative-intent resections for stage I-III non-small cell lung cancer. Lung adenocarcinoma or squamous cell carcinoma was present in the resected patients, who were aged 60 to 69 at blood donation and were mostly former smokers.

Concerning this clone: Its antigen is currently not known. Qualities for individual bases were not recorded, and no much larger clone is one base off.

The paper as a whole reports these results and caveats: Some blood-derived responses might be explained by in vitro priming of naive T cells or cross-reactivity rather than by memory responses to the cancer.

The library was generated by the immunoSEQ multiplex PCR assay. Qiagen DNeasy or QIAamp micro DNA kits were used to isolate DNA, and the Adaptive Biotechnology human TCRB sequencing kit was used to sequence TCRB. Sequencing of TCRB libraries was performed on an Illumina MiSeq. Regarding the original processing steps: The kit provider's software was used to analyze TCRB sequence data, and Fisher's exact test was used to test clonotype templates for tumor enrichment. In TCRdb, the immuneACCESS table is reduced to in-frame sequences with V and J assigned. These tables do not hold every clone; where another copy was compared, an unresolved V gene accounts for under half, and the others remain unexplained. V, J and clone size are those of that table, while D and trimming were read from the DNA. For this sample the table gives roughly 4,500 clones, of which 70% to 75% were detected only once. The ten largest clonotypes hold about 15% of the sample.

The cysteine opens and the phenylalanine closes a CDR3 of 15 amino acids. Of all the DNA, just the CDR3 is kept, 45 bases in frame from base 1. From a lookup of the germline V gene (reference sequence), CDR1 and CDR2 are SEHNR and FQNEAQ. V is cut by 1 base and J by 5 bases, and the space between the germline ends is 14 bases. The sequence is built from TRBV7-9 and TRBJ2-5; a tentative D call is TRBD1 (6 bases match). Sample: lung tumor tissue. The TCR was taken from a man between 60 and 75 years old with non-small cell lung cancer. This receptor carries the CDR3 CASSLEGARGETQYF. Read as DNA, the sequence is TGTGCCAGCAGCTTAGAAGGGGCGAGGGGGGAGACCCAGTACTTC.